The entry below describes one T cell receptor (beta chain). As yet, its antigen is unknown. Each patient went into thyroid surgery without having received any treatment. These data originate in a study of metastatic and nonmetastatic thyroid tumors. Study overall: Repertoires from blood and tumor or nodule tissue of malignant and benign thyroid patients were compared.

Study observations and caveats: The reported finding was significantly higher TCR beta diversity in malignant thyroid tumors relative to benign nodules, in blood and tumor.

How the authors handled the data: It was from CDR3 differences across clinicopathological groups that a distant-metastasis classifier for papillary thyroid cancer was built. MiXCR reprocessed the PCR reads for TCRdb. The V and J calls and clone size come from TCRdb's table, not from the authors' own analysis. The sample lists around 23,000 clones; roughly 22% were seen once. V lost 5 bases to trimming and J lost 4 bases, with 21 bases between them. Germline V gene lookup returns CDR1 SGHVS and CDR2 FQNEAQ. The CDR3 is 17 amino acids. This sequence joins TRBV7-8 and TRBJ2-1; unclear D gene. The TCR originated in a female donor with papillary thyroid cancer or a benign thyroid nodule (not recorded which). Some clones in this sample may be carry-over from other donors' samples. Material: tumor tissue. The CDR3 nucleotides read TGTGCCAGCAGCCCAAGTCGGTTAGGATGGGGTTACAATGAGCAGTTCTTC. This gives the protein CASSPSRLGWGYNEQFF.